Below, 14 T cell receptor beta chains from the same sample are listed, as sequenced in a study of sequential checkpoint blockade in melanoma (dated by TCRdb to between 2019 and 2020). The sample's treatment or condition, from its label and the paper: randomized to nivolumab then ipilimumab (arm A) or the reverse (arm B). The library was produced with the immunoSEQ multiplex PCR assay. Sourced from immuneACCESS, this table was stored by TCRdb with only in-frame sequences that have V and J called. A share of the clones is absent; for the studies checked, an unresolved V gene accounts for under half, and the remainder has no known explanation. The sample table holds around 4,900 clones, of which approximately 78% were seen once. The ten largest clones add up to around 67% of the sample. Sequenced here: CD8+ T cells sorted from blood (inferred from file names), sampled from a patient given nivolumab and ipilimumab in sequence. All receptors derive from a human donor with melanoma.

This clone was picked up a small number of times. The chain recombines TRBV4-2 with TRBJ2-3, with 9 bases lining up with TRBD2. V dropped 0 bases and J dropped 1; count of bases not matched to a gene: 2. CDR1 and CDR2 from the germline V gene are LGHNA and YNFKEQ. This CDR3 region has 16 residues. The CDR3 sequence: CASSQERGGGTDTQYF. In nucleotides, the CDR3 is TGTGCCAGCAGCCAAGAGCGGGGGGGCGGCACAGATACGCAGTATTTT.

This rearrangement joins TRBV14 to TRBJ1-5, with TRBD1 matching over 7 bases. V was clipped by 3 bases and J by 6 bases; unmatched bases: 8. Germline V gene sequence: CDR1 SGHDN, CDR2 FVKESK. This CDR3 has 15 residues. The CDR3 region has the DNA TGTGCCAGCAGCCATTCCACAGGGGTGGGTCAGCCCCAGCATTTT. Its translation: CASSHSTGVGQPQHF.

As regards this clone: One end of the junction is discordant with germline, which a read error may explain. V usage is TRBV15 and J usage is TRBJ2-5, with D possibly matching TRBD2 (5 bases). The germline V gene has CDR1 LNHNV and CDR2 YYDKDF (reference sequence). CDR3 length: 15 amino acids. CDR3 bases: TGTGCCACCAGCGGAGACCCCGCGGGCGGAGAGACCCAGTACTTC. Its translation is CATSGDPAGGETQYF.

V usage is TRBV30 and J usage is TRBJ2-7; no firm D call. This CDR3 comprises 13 residues. Per germline, CDR1 GTSNPN and CDR2 SVGIG (reference sequence). V was trimmed by 0 bases and J by 2 bases, leaving 8 bases between them. CDR3 protein: CAWSVHSAYEQYF. The DNA of the CDR3 is TGTGCCTGGAGTGTACACAGTGCCTACGAGCAGTACTTC. The whole variable domain, filled in from reference TRBV30 and TRBJ2-7, reads SQTIHQWPATLVQPVGSPLSLECTVEGTSNPNLYWYRQAAGRGLQLLFYSVGIGQISSEVPQNLSASRPQDRQFILSSKKLLLSDSGFYLCAWSVHSAYEQYFGPGTRLTVT.

The V call is TRBV19, the J call TRBJ2-7, with a tentative D call TRBD1 (7 bases). Germline V CDR1 and CDR2: LNHDA, SQIVND (reference sequence). V was pared by 4 bases and J by 6 bases, with 16 bases between. The CDR3 spans 14 residues. CDR3 nucleotides: TGTGCCAGTAGTACGATTTCAGGGGGGAGCGAGCAGTACTTC. This sequence encodes CASSTISGGSEQYF.

This rearrangement joins TRBV27 to TRBJ2-1, with a possible D match to TRBD2 (5 bases). Germline CDR1 reads MNHEY; CDR2 reads SMNVEV (reference sequence). The CDR3 spans 19 residues. Trimming shortened V by 0 bases and J by 5 bases, and 23 bases separated the two germline ends. The CDR3 sequence: CASSLSSGRESGPHNEQFF. CDR3 in DNA: TGTGCCAGCAGTTTATCTAGTGGTCGAGAAAGCGGCCCCCACAATGAGCAGTTCTTC.

CDR3 sequence reads: CASSQETGTGLRDEQFF. The CDR3 DNA sequence: TGTGCCAGCAGCCAGGAGACCGGGACAGGGTTGAGAGATGAGCAGTTCTTC. The gene calls are TRBV4-2 and TRBJ2-1; TRBD1 aligns across 9 bases. After removal of 3 bases from V and 8 bases from J, the junction contained 14 bases not matched to a gene. The CDR3 totals 17 residues. Germline assignment: CDR1 LGHNA and CDR2 YNFKEQ.

In its sample, this clone was seen once. The rearrangement joins TRBV27 to TRBJ2-7; 9 nucleotides align to TRBD1. J gave up 5 bases and V 5 bases, and 10 bases lay outside the gene matches. From germline, CDR1 is MNHEY and CDR2 SMNVEV (reference sequence). The CDR3 spans 15 residues. Here the CDR3 reads CASSGTGLGKDEQYF. The CDR3 DNA follows: TGTGCCAGCAGTGGGACAGGGTTGGGAAAAGACGAGCAGTACTTC.

This clone appeared once. V gene TRBV7-2 combines with J gene TRBJ2-5, with 15 bases that match TRBD2. V was clipped by 4 bases and J by 1 base; unmatched bases: 7. Germline V CDR1 and CDR2: SGHTA, FQGNSA. The CDR3 is 18 amino acids. For the CDR3, the DNA is TGTGCCAGCAGCTCCCGAGGACTAGCGGGAGGGCCCCAAGAGACCCAGTACTTC. It specifies CASSSRGLAGGPQETQYF.

The chain uses TRBV27 and TRBJ2-3, with D possibly being TRBD1 (5 bases). The CDR3 length is 14 residues. CDR1 is MNHEY and CDR2 is SMNVEV in the germline V gene (reference sequence). Trimming cost V 4 bases and J 0 bases, with 8 bases left between them. CDR3 residues: CASSYQGSTDTQYF. The CDR3 nucleotides read TGTGCCAGCAGTTATCAGGGTAGCACAGATACGCAGTATTTT.

The chain joins TRBV15 to TRBJ1-5, with D tentatively TRBD1 (6 bases). Germline V CDR1 and CDR2: LNHNV, YYDKDF (reference sequence). Trimming cost V 9 bases and J 3 bases, with 24 bases left between them. CDR3 length: 17 amino acids. The chain's CDR3 is CATPITGSSVNNQPQHF. CDR3 in DNA: TGTGCCACTCCCATTACAGGGAGCAGCGTAAACAATCAGCCCCAGCATTTT. Together with reference TRBV15 and TRBJ1-5, the CDR3 gives the full variable domain: DAMVIQNPRYQVTQFGKPVTLSCSQTLNHNVMYWYQQKSSQAPKLLFHYYDKDFNNEADTPDNFQSRRPNTSFCFLDIRSPGLGDTAMYLCATPITGSSVNNQPQHFGDGTRLSIL.

The chain joins TRBV9 to TRBJ2-3; TRBD1 aligns across 9 bases. Losses at the gene ends were 4 bases for V and 2 bases for J; bases not matched to a gene: 5. Germline V gives CDR1 SGDLS, CDR2 YYNGEE. This CDR3 has 15 amino acids. The CDR3 DNA reads TGTGCCAGCAGCTCCGGGACAGGGAACACAGATACGCAGTATTTT. This sequence encodes CASSSGTGNTDTQYF.

The chain joins TRBV19 to TRBJ1-1; 8 nucleotides agree with TRBD1. The CDR3 loop spans 15 amino acids. The V segment lost 5 bases and the J segment 7 bases; nucleotides outside the gene matches: 12. Germline V gives CDR1 LNHDA, CDR2 SQIVND (reference sequence). Here the CDR3 DNA reads TGTGCCAGTAGTGTACGGACAGGGAGCTATGTTGAAGCTTTCTTT. This translates into CASSVRTGSYVEAFF. The full variable domain, with the rest looked up from reference TRBV19 and TRBJ1-1, is DGGITQSPKYLFRKEGQNVTLSCEQNLNHDAMYWYRQDPGQGLRLIYYSQIVNDFQKGDIAEGYSVSREKKESFPLTVTSAQKNPTAFYLCASSVRTGSYVEAFFGQGTRLTVV.

The chain is built from TRBV11-2 and TRBJ1-2; no definite D call. There are 14 residues in the CDR3. The germline gives CDR1 SGHAT, CDR2 FQNNGV. Deletions cut 5 bases from V and 3 bases from J, with 13 bases between. The CDR3 here is CASSHKVEYYGYTF. In DNA, the CDR3 is TGTGCCAGCAGCCACAAAGTGGAGTACTATGGCTACACCTTC.